This T cell receptor (beta chain) was sequenced for a study of blood T cells in healthy people across ages. Study-wide findings and caveats: Per million T cells, the diversity of TCR beta decreased roughly linearly as age advanced.

This CDR3 is built from 15 residues. V lost 0 bases, J lost 5 bases, and 5 bases stayed unmatched. Germline V gene lookup returns CDR1 MGHRA and CDR2 YSYEKL. In the case of this clonotype: Its specificity is unknown.

Using a J-beta primer mix together with a sample-barcoded 5' primer, a second PCR was run for roughly 7 to 11 cycles. Sequencing of every sample gave 2.5 million or more CDR3-containing paired-end reads. TCRdb independently ran MiXCR on the 5' RACE reads; one entry per CDR3 protein. In the table there are some 1,500,000 distinct CDR3 sequences, roughly two fifths of which are singletons. Sequencing was performed on blood. This chain uses TRBV4-1 with TRBJ1-2; TRBD1 matches at 8 bases. The clonotype originates from a woman between 18 and 29 years old in good health. Here the CDR3 DNA reads TGCGCCAGCAGCCAAGAAAGCTGGACAGGGTATGGCTACACCTTC. It specifies CASSQESWTGYGYTF.